The T cell receptor (beta chain) under discussion was sequenced for a study of T cell repertoires in cytomegalovirus infection. Study-level information: CMV epitopes used comprised recently identified HLA-C-restricted ones and well-studied HLA-B-restricted ones. Indicated by public TCR beta signatures were CMV infection and matching HLA type. General study results and limits: Of the TCR beta families, the public ones yielded a cumulative frequency that identified carriers of CMV plus the relevant HLA. Within the response measured ex vivo, HLA-C-restricted CMV-specific TCR beta clonotypes were dominant.

MiXCR, run by TCRdb on the reads, gives a single entry per CDR3 protein. Among about 920,000 distinct CDR3 sequences listed, around 32% were seen once. V was pared by 4 bases and J by 3 bases, with 5 bases of the junction left unmatched. The CDR3 sequence is 14 residues long. The germline V gene has CDR1 LNHDA and CDR2 SQIVND (reference sequence). A word on this clonotype: The target antigen is unknown.

The chain links TRBV19 to TRBJ2-7; TRBD1 matches 8 bases. The clonotype was recovered from a human donor in good health (CMV status not recorded). Some clones in this sample may be carry-over from other donors' samples. Here the sequenced sample was cultured CD8+ T cells from PBMCs, taken from culture after CMV antigen stimulation. CDR3 nucleotides: TGTGCCAGTAGTAGACAGGGGTCCCGCTACGAGCAGTACTTC. Residues: CASSRQGSRYEQYF.